Shown below are 3 T cell receptor beta chains from a single sample sequenced in a study of spatial heterogeneity in lung cancer. TCRdb itself ran the 5' RACE reads through MiXCR, one entry per CDR3 protein. This sample carries tens of thousands of distinct CDR3 sequences, about 14% of them seen once, and the ten largest clones take under 7.5%. Time point meaning: sample taken at primary tumor resection. The input material, whole RNA from tumor, nontumor lung or frozen PBMC, was sequenced unsorted. The input for sequencing was PBMCs, taken at surgery. Receptors were obtained from a male donor with early-stage non-small cell lung cancer.

J is TRBJ2-3 and V is TRBV20-1; D perhaps matches TRBD2 (6 bases). This CDR3 spans 15 amino acids. Trimming took off 5 bases at V and 4 bases at J, with 19 bases between the two ends. The germline gives CDR1 DFQATT, CDR2 SNEGSKA (reference sequence). The CDR3 loop reads CSAFGTPAGPDTQYF. Written as DNA, the CDR3 is TGCAGTGCTTTCGGGACTCCTGCCGGGCCAGATACGCAGTATTTT.

This clonotype was found a few times. CDR3 DNA sequence: TGTGCCAGCAGCTTCTCAGGGGACAAGGGGTATTTT. This sequence encodes CASSFSGDKGYF. This chain links TRBV11-2 with TRBJ2-3, with TRBD1 as a possible D gene (6 bases). Per germline, CDR1 SGHAT and CDR2 FQNNGV. The CDR3 loop spans 12 amino acids. With 3 bases removed from V and 14 bases from J, the gap between germline ends came to 15 bases.

V gene TRBV5-1 combines with J gene TRBJ2-7; 7 nucleotides match TRBD1. J was trimmed by 1 base and V by 0 bases; bases with no gene match: 13. The CDR3 contains 18 residues. In germline, CDR1 is SGHRS, CDR2 YFSETQ. As DNA, the CDR3 is TGCGCCAGCAGCTTGGGCTACCGACAGGGTCGGAGTTCCTACGAGCAGTACTTC. It codes for CASSLGYRQGRSSYEQYF.